This entry lists 2 T cell receptor beta chains sequenced from one sample in a study of blood T cells in healthy people across ages. A sample-barcoded 5' primer and a J-beta primer mix were used in a second PCR of roughly 7 to 12 cycles. TCRdb reanalysed the 5' RACE reads using MiXCR and keeps one entry per CDR3 protein. Altogether 800,000 or so distinct CDR3 sequences are present, roughly 25% being singletons, with the ten largest covering more than 3%. These same data were also listed under a study on T cells of mothers and their children.

The sample comprised blood. These receptors all stem from a boy between 10 and 17 years old in good health.

This clonotype was counted a few times. The germline gene is not matched at one end of the junction; a read error may be the cause. The chain employs TRBV6-4 and TRBJ2-3, with TRBD1 matching over 9 bases. Germline CDR1 is MRHNA and CDR2 is SNTAGT. The CDR3 totals 15 residues. The CDR3 bases are TGTGCCGGCAGTGATGGACAGGGGATAGCAGATACGCAGTATTTT. It translates to CAGSDGQGIADTQYF.

A few counts support this clonotype. V usage is TRBV29-1 and J usage is TRBJ1-4; weak D call: TRBD1 (6 bases). The CDR3 has 13 amino acids. Trimming stripped 2 bases from V and 5 bases from J, with 9 bases between. In germline, CDR1 is SQVTM, CDR2 ANQGSEA. The DNA of the CDR3 is TGCAGCGTTGAAAAACAGGGAAATGAAAAACTGTTTTTT. Translated: CSVEKQGNEKLFF.